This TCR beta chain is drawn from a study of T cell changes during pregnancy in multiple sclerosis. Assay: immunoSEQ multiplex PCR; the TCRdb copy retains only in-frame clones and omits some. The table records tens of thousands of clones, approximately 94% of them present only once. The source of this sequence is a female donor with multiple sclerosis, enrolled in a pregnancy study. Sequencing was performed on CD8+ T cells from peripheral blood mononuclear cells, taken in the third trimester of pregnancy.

This CDR3 is CANVGAKNIQYF. CDR3 in DNA: TGTGCCAACGTCGGAGCCAAAAACATTCAGTACTTC. The chain recombines TRBV2 with TRBJ2-4; D not certain. Germline V gene lookup returns CDR1 SNHLY and CDR2 FYNNEI. The CDR3 totals 12 residues. V was shortened by 10 bases and J by 0 bases, with 7 bases between the two germline ends.